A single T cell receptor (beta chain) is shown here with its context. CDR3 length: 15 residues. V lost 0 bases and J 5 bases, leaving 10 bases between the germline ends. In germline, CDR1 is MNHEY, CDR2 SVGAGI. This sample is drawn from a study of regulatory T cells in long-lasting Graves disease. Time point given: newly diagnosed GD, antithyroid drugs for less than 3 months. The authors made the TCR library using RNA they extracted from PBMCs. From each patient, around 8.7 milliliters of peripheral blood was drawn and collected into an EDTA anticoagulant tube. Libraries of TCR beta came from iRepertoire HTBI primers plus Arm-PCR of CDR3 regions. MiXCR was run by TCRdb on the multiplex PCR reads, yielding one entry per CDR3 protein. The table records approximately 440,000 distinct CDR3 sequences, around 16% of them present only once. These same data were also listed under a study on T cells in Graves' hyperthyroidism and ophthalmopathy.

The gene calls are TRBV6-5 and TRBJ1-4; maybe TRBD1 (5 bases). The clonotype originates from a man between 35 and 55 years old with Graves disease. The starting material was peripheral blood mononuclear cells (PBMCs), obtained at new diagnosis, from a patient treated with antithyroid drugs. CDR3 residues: CASSYSRQSNEKLFF. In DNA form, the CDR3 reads TGTGCCAGCAGTTACTCTCGACAGTCAAATGAAAAACTGTTTTTT.